This is a list of T cell receptor beta chains from one sample in a study of blood T cell repertoires in COVID-19. TCRdb's table, derived via immunoSEQ multiplex PCR, lists solely in-frame clones and lacks some. This sample has about 100,000 clones, with roughly 90% found just once. Sequenced material: peripheral blood. The receptor set was obtained from a man between 25 and 39 years old in a cohort sampled during active COVID-19. The CDR3 runs from the conserved cysteine through the conserved F or W. D genes are given only for firm matches. Clone sizes are given selectively: once, few, many, or a class where the clone is expanded.

v_call: TRBV19; j_call: TRBJ1-5; d_call: -; clone_size: -; cdr3_aa: CASSGMGGNQPQHF; cdr3_nt: TGTGCCAGTAGTGGGATGGGGGGGAATCAGCCCCAGCATTTT
v_call: TRBV10-3; j_call: TRBJ2-7; d_call: TRBD2; clone_size: -; cdr3_aa: CAISAKTSGPHEQYF; cdr3_nt: TGTGCCATCAGTGCGAAGACTAGCGGGCCCCACGAGCAGTACTTC
v_call: TRBV6-2/TRBV6-3; j_call: TRBJ2-2; d_call: TRBD2; clone_size: -; cdr3_aa: CASSPSMTSGNTGELFF; cdr3_nt: TGTGCCAGCAGCCCTTCTATGACTAGCGGAAACACCGGGGAGCTGTTTTTT
v_call: TRBV9; j_call: TRBJ2-3; d_call: TRBD1; clone_size: -; cdr3_aa: CASSVYGTGGLTDTQYF; cdr3_nt: TGTGCCAGCAGCGTATATGGGACAGGGGGTCTAACAGATACGCAGTATTTT
v_call: TRBV2; j_call: TRBJ2-3; d_call: TRBD2; clone_size: -; cdr3_aa: CASSGTSGGTDTQYF; cdr3_nt: TGTGCCAGCAGCGGGACTAGCGGAGGTACAGATACGCAGTATTTT
v_call: TRBV6-5; j_call: TRBJ2-2; d_call: TRBD1; clone_size: -; cdr3_aa: CATQPWTGGAGELFF; cdr3_nt: TGTGCCACCCAACCCTGGACAGGAGGAGCCGGGGAGCTGTTTTTT
v_call: TRBV11-2; j_call: TRBJ2-1; d_call: -; clone_size: -; cdr3_aa: CASSLRGDSSYNEQFF; cdr3_nt: TGTGCCAGCAGCTTAAGGGGGGACAGCTCCTACAATGAGCAGTTCTTC
v_call: TRBV9; j_call: TRBJ2-3; d_call: TRBD2; clone_size: once; cdr3_aa: CASSGSGGVLDTQYF; cdr3_nt: TGTGCCAGCAGCGGTAGCGGGGGGGTTTTGGATACGCAGTATTTT
v_call: TRBV7-2; j_call: TRBJ1-3; d_call: -; clone_size: -; cdr3_aa: CASSWQGPPGNTIYF; cdr3_nt: TGTGCCAGCAGCTGGCAGGGGCCCCCTGGAAACACCATATATTTT
v_call: TRBV5-1; j_call: TRBJ1-5; d_call: -; clone_size: -; cdr3_aa: CASSLSGGNQPQHF; cdr3_nt: TGCGCCAGCAGCTTGTCCGGGGGCAATCAGCCCCAGCATTTT
v_call: TRBV6-5; j_call: TRBJ1-6; d_call: -; clone_size: once; cdr3_aa: CASSYSGASNSPLHF; cdr3_nt: TGTGCCAGCAGTTACTCAGGGGCCAGTAATTCACCCCTCCACTTT
v_call: TRBV5-1; j_call: TRBJ1-4; d_call: -; clone_size: -; cdr3_aa: CASSGGRRGNEKLFF; cdr3_nt: TGCGCCAGCAGTGGTGGTCGAAGGGGAAATGAAAAACTGTTTTTT
v_call: TRBV27; j_call: TRBJ1-6; d_call: -; clone_size: -; cdr3_aa: CASSFPKQGRNSPLHF; cdr3_nt: TGTGCCAGCAGTTTCCCTAAACAGGGCCGAAATTCACCCCTCCACTTT
v_call: TRBV5-6; j_call: TRBJ2-5; d_call: TRBD1; clone_size: -; cdr3_aa: CASSSTGVQETQYF; cdr3_nt: TGTGCCAGCAGCTCCACAGGGGTCCAAGAGACCCAGTACTTC
v_call: TRBV5-1; j_call: TRBJ2-3; d_call: TRBD1; clone_size: -; cdr3_aa: CASSQWTGSRLTDTQYF; cdr3_nt: TGCGCCAGCAGCCAATGGACAGGGTCCCGCTTAACAGATACGCAGTATTTT
v_call: TRBV11-2; j_call: TRBJ2-7; d_call: TRBD2; clone_size: -; cdr3_aa: CASSLGGVEQYF; cdr3_nt: TGTGCCAGCAGCTTGGGGGGGGTCGAGCAGTACTTC
v_call: TRBV11-2; j_call: TRBJ1-2; d_call: -; clone_size: -; cdr3_aa: CASSLSGHYGYTF; cdr3_nt: TGTGCCAGCAGCTTAAGTGGGCACTATGGCTACACCTTC
v_call: TRBV11-2; j_call: TRBJ2-7; d_call: TRBD1; clone_size: once; cdr3_aa: CASSLGQAGDEQYF; cdr3_nt: TGTGCCAGCAGCTTGGGACAGGCAGGGGACGAGCAGTACTTC
v_call: TRBV2; j_call: TRBJ1-2; d_call: -; clone_size: few; cdr3_aa: CASRQPSANYGYTF; cdr3_nt: TGTGCCAGCAGGCAACCGAGTGCTAACTATGGCTACACCTTC
v_call: TRBV19; j_call: TRBJ1-5; d_call: TRBD1; clone_size: few; cdr3_aa: CASSISGTGNQPQHF; cdr3_nt: TGTGCCAGTAGTATTTCCGGGACAGGGAATCAGCCCCAGCATTTT
v_call: TRBV29-1; j_call: TRBJ1-2; d_call: TRBD1; clone_size: -; cdr3_aa: CSVGQGSSGYTF; cdr3_nt: TGCAGCGTTGGACAGGGTTCGTCAGGCTACACCTTC
v_call: TRBV6-2/TRBV6-3; j_call: TRBJ1-1; d_call: -; clone_size: -; cdr3_aa: CASSRDTFDTEAFF; cdr3_nt: TGTGCCAGCAGTAGGGACACCTTCGACACTGAAGCTTTCTTT
v_call: TRBV5-1; j_call: TRBJ2-2; d_call: TRBD1; clone_size: -; cdr3_aa: CASSRTPPTGAGELFF; cdr3_nt: TGCGCCAGCAGCCGAACACCGCCGACAGGGGCCGGGGAGCTGTTTTTT
v_call: TRBV6-5; j_call: TRBJ2-3; d_call: -; clone_size: -; cdr3_aa: CASSYSSGGTDTQYF; cdr3_nt: TGTGCCAGCAGTTACTCTAGCGGAGGTACAGATACGCAGTATTTT
v_call: TRBV6-2/TRBV6-3; j_call: TRBJ1-5; d_call: TRBD1; clone_size: -; cdr3_aa: CASSPTGGGNQPQHF; cdr3_nt: TGTGCCAGCAGCCCGACAGGGGGCGGCAATCAGCCCCAGCATTTT
v_call: TRBV5-4; j_call: TRBJ2-1; d_call: TRBD2; clone_size: many; cdr3_aa: CASSLAGANNEQFF; cdr3_nt: TGTGCCAGCAGCTTAGCGGGGGCTAACAATGAGCAGTTCTTC
v_call: TRBV19; j_call: TRBJ2-3; d_call: TRBD1; clone_size: once; cdr3_aa: CASSRQGKGGTDTQYF; cdr3_nt: TGTGCCAGTAGTCGACAGGGGAAGGGGGGCACAGATACGCAGTATTTT
v_call: TRBV10-3; j_call: TRBJ1-2; d_call: TRBD1; clone_size: -; cdr3_aa: CAISERPRDRGNGYTF; cdr3_nt: TGTGCCATCAGTGAGCGGCCCCGGGACAGGGGGAATGGCTACACCTTC
v_call: TRBV5-5; j_call: TRBJ1-6; d_call: -; clone_size: -; cdr3_aa: CASSLEGNSPLHF; cdr3_nt: TGTGCCAGCAGCTTGGAGGGGAATTCACCCCTCCACTTT
v_call: TRBV11-2; j_call: TRBJ2-7; d_call: TRBD1; clone_size: -; cdr3_aa: CASSSDRGREQYF; cdr3_nt: TGTGCCAGCAGCTCAGACAGGGGGCGCGAGCAGTACTTC
v_call: TRBV12-3/TRBV12-4; j_call: TRBJ2-1; d_call: TRBD1; clone_size: -; cdr3_aa: CASTRQGNEQFF; cdr3_nt: TGTGCCAGCACCCGACAGGGAAACGAGCAGTTCTTC
v_call: TRBV7-7; j_call: TRBJ2-7; d_call: -; clone_size: once; cdr3_aa: CASSLWIFRLNPLEQYF; cdr3_nt: TGTGCCAGCAGCTTATGGATTTTTAGACTCAACCCTCTCGAGCAGTACTTC
v_call: TRBV6-5; j_call: TRBJ1-6; d_call: -; clone_size: -; cdr3_aa: CASSPSERDSPLHF; cdr3_nt: TGTGCCAGCAGCCCAAGCGAACGGGATTCACCCCTCCACTTT
v_call: TRBV27; j_call: TRBJ2-1; d_call: -; clone_size: -; cdr3_aa: CASSLGGWVGNEQFF; cdr3_nt: TGTGCCAGCAGTCTCGGGGGATGGGTTGGGAATGAGCAGTTCTTC
v_call: TRBV5-6; j_call: TRBJ2-3; d_call: -; clone_size: -; cdr3_aa: CASGPRAGGTDTQYF; cdr3_nt: TGTGCCAGCGGGCCGCGGGCAGGGGGCACAGATACGCAGTATTTT